Following are 3 T cell receptor beta chains from one sample sequenced in a study of type 1 regulatory T cells. These receptors' targets are unknown. Via MiXCR, TCRdb re-called the reads, giving one row per CDR3 protein. The sample lists more than 60,000 distinct CDR3 sequences, just under 50% occurring once. Sample: cultured non-Tr1 T cells, either the whole culture or a sorted T cell fraction (not recorded which). All receptors derive from a human donor in good health.

This chain uses TRBV5-1 with TRBJ1-1; maybe TRBD1 (6 bases). The CDR3 length is 14 residues. CDR1 SGHRS and CDR2 YFSETQ come from the germline V gene. The germline V and J ends were trimmed by 4 bases and 5 bases, with 15 bases remaining between them. This CDR3 is CASSRLQGLTEAFF. The CDR3 nucleotides read TGCGCCAGCAGCCGATTACAGGGTTTGACTGAAGCTTTCTTT.

V and J are TRBV10-3 and TRBJ2-1, with 10 bases fitting TRBD1. The germline CDR1 and CDR2 sequences are ENHRY and SYGVKD. V shed 6 bases, J shed 5 bases, and the junction held 4 bases outside the gene matches. The CDR3 is 14 residues long. The CDR3 DNA sequence: TGTGCCATCAGGGCCGGGACAGGGGACAATGAGCAGTTCTTC. Its translation is CAIRAGTGDNEQFF.

This chain links TRBV5-1 with TRBJ2-2, with 10 nucleotides matching TRBD1. V lost 4 bases and J lost 4; bases outside the gene matches: 7. CDR1 and CDR2 (germline): SGHRS, YFSETQ. CDR3 length equals 16 residues. CDR3: CASSHSGQGTTGELFF. The CDR3 DNA sequence: TGCGCCAGCAGCCATTCGGGACAGGGGACCACCGGGGAGCTGTTTTTT.